The T cell receptor (gamma chain) under discussion was sequenced for a study of gamma delta lymphoproliferative disorders and STAT genes. Study summary: The LymphoTrack Dx TCRG Assay amplified gamma chains from at least 50 ng of genomic DNA. For the delta chain, EuroClonality-NGS standard procedure was applied. Study-level points and caveats: Patient-control comparisons may be limited by differing T cell maturation stages. Nearly all major patient gamma and delta clonotypes were public; only a couple of gamma clonotypes were disease-private.

The germline V gene has CDR1 VTNTFY and CDR2 YDVSTARD (reference sequence). Unmatched junction bases numbered 3, after V lost 3 bases and J lost 2 bases. The CDR3 extends over 14 amino acids. This clone is large. Its cognate antigen is unknown. Genomic DNA from isolated PBMCs served as the sequencing template. TCRdb re-processed the multiplex PCR reads using CATT. The sample lists 1,800 or so gamma-chain clones, around 18% seen once, with around 33% in the top ten. V gene TRGV3 combines with J gene TRGJP1. TCRdb carries no J gene annotation; the J gene was assigned here by matching the DNA with germline. This clonotype was obtained from a human donor in good health. The source material was blood. The CDR3 loop is CATWDWTTGWFKIF. The CDR3 nucleotides read TGTGCCACCTGGGACTGGACCACTGGTTGGTTCAAGATATTT.